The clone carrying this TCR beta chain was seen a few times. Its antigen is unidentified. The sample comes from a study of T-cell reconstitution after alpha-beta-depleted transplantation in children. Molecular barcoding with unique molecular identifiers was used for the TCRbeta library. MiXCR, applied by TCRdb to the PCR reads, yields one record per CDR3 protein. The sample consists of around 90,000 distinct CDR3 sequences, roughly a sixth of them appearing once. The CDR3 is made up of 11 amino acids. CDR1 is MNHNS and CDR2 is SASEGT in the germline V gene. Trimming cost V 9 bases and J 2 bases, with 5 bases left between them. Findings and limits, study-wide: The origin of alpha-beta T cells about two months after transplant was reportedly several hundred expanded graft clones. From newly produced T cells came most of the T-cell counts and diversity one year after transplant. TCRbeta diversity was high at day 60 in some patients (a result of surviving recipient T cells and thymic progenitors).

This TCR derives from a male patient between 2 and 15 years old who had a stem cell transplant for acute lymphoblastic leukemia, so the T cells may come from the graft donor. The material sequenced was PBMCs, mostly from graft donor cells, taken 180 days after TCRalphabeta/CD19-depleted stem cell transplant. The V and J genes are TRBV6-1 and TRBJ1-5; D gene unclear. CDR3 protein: CASGGNQPQHF. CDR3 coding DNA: TGTGCCAGTGGGGGCAATCAGCCCCAGCATTTT.